What follows describes a single TCR beta chain. What it binds is unknown. Healthy bone marrow donors made up the cohort. Germline CDR1 reads SGHTA; CDR2 reads FQGNSA. Trimming at V came to 5 bases and at J to 5 bases, leaving 7 bases not matched to a gene. The CDR3 is made up of 16 amino acids. The PCR ran on 60 Vbeta and 13 Jbeta primers. Here immunoSEQ multiplex PCR was the method, and the copy in TCRdb shows in-frame clones only, minus some. Of approximately 150,000 clones in the sample, around 88% were seen once. These data originate in a study of cytomegalovirus exposure and HLA in healthy donors. General observations from the study: In a later analysis, CMV-associated beta chains were mostly HLA-associated, it appeared.

The specimen sequenced was PBMCs. This sequence was found in a woman in her twenties or thirties in good health and CMV-seronegative. V usage is TRBV7-2 and J usage is TRBJ2-2, with 11 bases that match TRBD1. The CDR3 DNA sequence: TGTGCCAGCAGCAAGGACAGGGGGCGGGGGACCGGGGAGCTGTTTTTT. This translates into CASSKDRGRGTGELFF.